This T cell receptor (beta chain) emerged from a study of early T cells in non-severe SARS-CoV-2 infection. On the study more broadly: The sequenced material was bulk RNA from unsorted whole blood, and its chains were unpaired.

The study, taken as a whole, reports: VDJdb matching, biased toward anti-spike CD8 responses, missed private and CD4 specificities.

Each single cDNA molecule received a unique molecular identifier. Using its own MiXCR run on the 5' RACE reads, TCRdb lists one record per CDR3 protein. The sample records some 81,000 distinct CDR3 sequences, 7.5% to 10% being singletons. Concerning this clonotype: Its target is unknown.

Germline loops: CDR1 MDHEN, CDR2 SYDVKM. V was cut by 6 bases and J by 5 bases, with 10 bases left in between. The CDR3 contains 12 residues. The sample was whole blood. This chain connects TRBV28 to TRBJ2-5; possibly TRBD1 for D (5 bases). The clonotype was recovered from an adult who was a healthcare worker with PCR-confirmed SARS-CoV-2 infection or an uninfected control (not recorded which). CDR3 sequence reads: CASRSAGETQYF. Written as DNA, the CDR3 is TGTGCCAGCAGATCCGCAGGGGAGACCCAGTACTTC. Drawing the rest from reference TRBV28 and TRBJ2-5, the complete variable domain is DVKVTQSSRYLVKRTGEKVFLECVQDMDHENMFWYRQDPGLGLRLIYFSYDVKMKEKGDIPEGYSVSREKKERFSLILESASTNQTSMYLCASRSAGETQYFGPGTRLLVL.